This T cell receptor (beta chain) was recovered during a study of control samples from healthy donors and cancer patients. TCRdb's table, derived via immunoSEQ multiplex PCR, lists solely in-frame clones and lacks some. The sample gives about 42,000 clones, roughly 80% of which show up once; over 45% is in the top ten. Germline V gene sequence: CDR1 MNHNS, CDR2 SASEGT. This CDR3 contains 15 residues. The V gene lost 1 base and the J gene lost 3 bases, with 10 bases spanning the gap. This TCR was recovered from a man in his fifties or sixties in good health. The sample consisted of blood. The rearrangement uses TRBV6-1 and TRBJ1-5; D is unresolved. The CDR3 DNA is TGTGCCAGCAGTGAAGGCGGCCTGTACAATCAGCCCCAGCATTTT. As protein: CASSEGGLYNQPQHF.